This T cell receptor (beta chain) was identified during a study of T cell responses to AZD1222 COVID-19 vaccine. Generated by immunoSEQ multiplex PCR, the TCRdb table keeps only in-frame clones and is missing some. In the table there are about 190,000 clones, approximately 90% of which are singletons. CDR1 is SNHLY and CDR2 is FYNNEI in the germline V gene. This CDR3 contains 15 residues. V dropped 5 bases and J dropped 6 bases, with 17 bases sitting between them. Material: peripheral blood, obtained on day 0 of AZD1222 vaccination. V gene TRBV2 combines with J gene TRBJ2-1; maybe TRBD1 (6 bases). The receptor was derived from an adult in good health. CDR3 sequence reads: CASSPWVTGINEQFF. The DNA for the CDR3 is TGTGCCAGCAGTCCGTGGGTGACAGGAATCAATGAGCAGTTCTTC.